A single sample gave rise to the 13 T cell receptor beta chains below, sequenced in a study of blood T cell repertoires in COVID-19. The repertoire was sequenced with immunoSEQ multiplex PCR; TCRdb's copy has only in-frame clones and lacks some. The table lists under 300,000 clones, over 75% of them singletons. The sequenced sample consisted of peripheral blood. These receptors originate from a woman aged 40-49 years who had recovered from COVID-19.

The chain is built from TRBV15 and TRBJ2-3; D uncertain. Trimming removed 1 base at V and 10 bases at J, with 15 bases between. The CDR3 runs to 14 residues. CDR1 is LNHNV, CDR2 YYDKDF, per germline (reference sequence). The CDR3 region is CATSRVGSKLAQYF. The CDR3 DNA is TGTGCCACCAGCAGAGTGGGCAGTAAATTGGCGCAGTATTTT.

The rearrangement uses TRBV19 and TRBJ2-1, with TRBD1 identical over 10 bases. CDR3 length: 17 amino acids. V was clipped by 6 bases and J by 5 bases; unmatched bases: 13. Germline CDR1 reads LNHDA; CDR2 reads SQIVND (reference sequence). The CDR3 bases are TGTGCCAGTAGACATACCCTAGTCGGGACAGGGGACAATGAGCAGTTCTTC. Its protein product is CASRHTLVGTGDNEQFF.

The CDR3, as DNA: TGTGCCAGCAGCTCTAGCGGACTCTCATTCTACGAGCAGTACTTC. Translation gives CASSSSGLSFYEQYF. The V gene is TRBV2, the J gene TRBJ2-7, with 7 nucleotides matching TRBD2. This CDR3 is built from 15 residues. Germline V lookup: CDR1 SNHLY, CDR2 FYNNEI. The V gene end was trimmed by 6 bases and the J gene end by 3 bases; junction bases not matched to a gene: 11.

The count of this clone is one. This chain joins TRBV4-2 and TRBJ1-1; D not resolved. CDR1 LGHNA and CDR2 YNFKEQ come from the germline V gene. Trimming took 0 bases from V and 6 from J, leaving 14 bases between them. This CDR3 is built from 15 residues. CDR3 in DNA: TGTGCCAGCAGCCAAGATCTGGGGAGGAAACCTGAAGCTTTCTTT. The encoded protein is CASSQDLGRKPEAFF.

CDR3 sequence (DNA): TGTGCCAGCAGCCAACAGGGTTCCGGAAACACCATATATTTT. This gives the protein CASSQQGSGNTIYF. The chain links TRBV14 to TRBJ1-3; D possibly corresponds to TRBD1 (5 bases). CDR1 is SGHDN, CDR2 FVKESK, per germline. The V end was cut by 2 bases, the J end by 4 bases, with 9 bases between. The CDR3 contains 14 residues.

V and J are TRBV6-5 and TRBJ2-7, with 10 bases matching TRBD2. This CDR3 has 14 residues. Germline lookup yields CDR1 MNHEY and CDR2 SVGAGI. Losses at the gene ends were 4 bases for V and 2 bases for J; bases not matched to a gene: 2. The CDR3 DNA reads TGTGCCAGCAGTTTTACTAGCGGGGCCTACGAGCAGTACTTC. This encodes CASSFTSGAYEQYF.

The chain is built from TRBV19 and TRBJ2-7; 12 nucleotides agree with TRBD1. The CDR3 covers 14 residues. Germline V gene lookup returns CDR1 LNHDA and CDR2 SQIVND (reference sequence). V was clipped by 8 bases and J by 5 bases; unmatched bases: 7. The CDR3 region has the DNA TGTGCCAGTCGGGGACAGGGGGCTGTCCACGAGCAGTACTTC. Its translation is CASRGQGAVHEQYF.

The chain carries TRBV7-2 and TRBJ1-1; D might be TRBD1 (5 bases). V dropped 5 bases and J dropped 1 base, with 26 bases sitting between them. Germline loops: CDR1 SGHTA, CDR2 FQGNSA. The CDR3 consists of 19 residues. In DNA, the CDR3 is TGTGCCAGCAGCCCGCTGGGGCAGACGGCCGTCAGTACGAACACTGAAGCTTTCTTT. It yields the protein CASSPLGQTAVSTNTEAFF.

The CDR3 spells CASSLLPRQTQETQYF. CDR3 nucleotide sequence: TGTGCCAGCAGTTTACTCCCCCGACAGACACAAGAGACCCAGTACTTC. The chain carries TRBV27 and TRBJ2-5, with D possibly being TRBD1 (5 bases). The ends were cut back, 2 bases at V and 2 bases at J, with 15 bases in the middle. The CDR3 is 16 amino acids. Germline CDR1 is MNHEY and CDR2 is SMNVEV (reference sequence).

The chain employs TRBV19 and TRBJ2-7; the match to TRBD1 covers 9 bases. The trim removed 4 bases at V and 5 bases at J, leaving 6 bases unmatched. The CDR3 runs 14 residues. CDR1 is LNHDA, CDR2 SQIVND, per germline (reference sequence). CDR3 protein: CASSTRQGEDEQYF. The CDR3 DNA sequence: TGTGCCAGTAGTACCCGACAGGGGGAGGACGAGCAGTACTTC.

The chain uses TRBV4-2 and TRBJ1-2; TRBD1 agrees at 7 bases. The trim removed 1 base at V and 4 bases at J, leaving 3 bases unmatched. The CDR3 length is 14 residues. Looked up from germline, CDR1 is LGHNA and CDR2 is YNFKEQ. CDR3 in amino acids: CASSQGQGGYGYTF. CDR3 nucleotide sequence: TGTGCCAGCAGCCAAGGACAGGGCGGCTATGGCTACACCTTC.

This clone is a singleton in its sample. CDR3 in DNA: TGTGCCTGGAGTGTGACAGGGGGGTATGGCTACACCTTC. Amino acid sequence: CAWSVTGGYGYTF. The V and J genes are TRBV30 and TRBJ1-2; TRBD1 matches 9 bases. CDR3 length equals 13 residues. Germline V lookup: CDR1 GTSNPN, CDR2 SVGIG (reference sequence). Trimming took 0 bases from V and 5 from J; bases not matched to a gene: 1.

The chain joins TRBV7-8 to TRBJ2-1; D is perhaps TRBD2 (6 bases). This CDR3 has 15 residues. Looked up from germline, CDR1 is SGHVS and CDR2 is FQNEAQ. V shed 5 bases and J shed 10 bases, with 21 bases lying between them. Here the CDR3 DNA reads TGTGCCAGCAGCCCCGAGTTTGGGGGAGGTACCGAGCAGTTCTTC. Amino acid sequence: CASSPEFGGGTEQFF.